This T cell receptor beta chain stems from a study of CD8 T cells in Susac syndrome. The RNA input was roughly 0.45 to 1 ug, and it was reverse transcribed with random hexamers. The CDR3 of TCR beta was amplified by immunoSEQ multiplex PCR across 54 Vbeta and 13 Jbeta. TCRdb re-analysed the immunoSEQ multiplex PCR reads in MiXCR, keeping a single row per CDR3 protein. The sample contains some 200,000 distinct CDR3 sequences, roughly nine tenths of which appear only once. Germline V lookup: CDR1 KGHSH, CDR2 LQKENI. After removal of 2 bases from V and 0 bases from J, the junction contained 10 bases not matched to a gene. The CDR3 is 18 residues long.

Material for sequencing was CD4+ T cells from PBMCs. The clonotype originates from a human donor with Susac syndrome. V and J are TRBV18 and TRBJ2-1; 7 bases agree with TRBD2. As DNA, the CDR3 is TGTGCCAGCTCACCAAATATAATTCGGGGGGACTCCTACAATGAGCAGTTCTTC. It encodes CASSPNIIRGDSYNEQFF.